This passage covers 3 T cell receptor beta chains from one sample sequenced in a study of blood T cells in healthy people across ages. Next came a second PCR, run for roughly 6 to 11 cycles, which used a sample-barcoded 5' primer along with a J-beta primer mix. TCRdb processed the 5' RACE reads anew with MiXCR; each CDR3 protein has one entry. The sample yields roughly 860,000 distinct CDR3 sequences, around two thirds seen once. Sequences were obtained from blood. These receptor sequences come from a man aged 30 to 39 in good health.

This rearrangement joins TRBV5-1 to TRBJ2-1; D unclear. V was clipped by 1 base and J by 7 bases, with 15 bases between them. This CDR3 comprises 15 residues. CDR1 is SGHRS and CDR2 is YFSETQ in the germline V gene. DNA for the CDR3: TGCGCCAGCAGCTTGAACGACATGGCGGTAAATGAGCAGTTCTTC. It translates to CASSLNDMAVNEQFF. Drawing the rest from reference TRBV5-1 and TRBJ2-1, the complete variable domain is KAGVTQTPRYLIKTRGQQVTLSCSPISGHRSVSWYQQTPGQGLQFLFEYFSETQRNKGNFPGRFSGRQFSNSRSEMNVSTLELGDSALYLCASSLNDMAVNEQFFGPGTRLTVL.

The CDR3 DNA follows: TGTGCCAGCAGTTCGGGAGTCTACGGCGAGCAGTACTTC. It is translated as CASSSGVYGEQYF. J is TRBJ2-7 and V is TRBV6-6; D might be TRBD2 (6 bases). V lost 4 bases and J 6 bases, leaving 13 bases between the germline ends. Germline CDR1 reads MNHNY; CDR2 reads SVGAGI (reference sequence). The CDR3 is made up of 13 amino acids.

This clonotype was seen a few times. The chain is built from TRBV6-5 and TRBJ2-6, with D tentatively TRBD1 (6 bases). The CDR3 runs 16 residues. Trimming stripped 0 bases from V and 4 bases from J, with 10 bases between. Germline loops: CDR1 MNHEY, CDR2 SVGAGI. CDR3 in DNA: TGTGCCAGCAGTTACTCGCGAGGACAGGGGGCCAACGTCCTGACTTTC. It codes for CASSYSRGQGANVLTF.